These 8 T cell receptor beta chains came from one sample sequenced in a study of shared clonotypes between healthy human individuals. Profiled with immunoSEQ multiplex PCR; TCRdb holds only in-frame clones, not every one. The table lists around 1.5 million clones, 95% to 99% of them singletons. Sequencing used naive CD4+ T cells sorted from blood. Documented subset: CD45RA+ positively selected. The receptors originated from a man aged 25 to 40 in good health.

This chain links TRBV11-2 with TRBJ2-3; D unclear. The length of the CDR3 is 15 residues. With 3 bases removed from V and 0 bases from J, the gap between germline ends came to 10 bases. CDR1 is SGHAT, CDR2 FQNNGV, per germline. The CDR3 protein is CASSFGRTSTDTQYF. In DNA, the CDR3 is TGTGCCAGCAGCTTCGGCCGCACTAGCACAGATACGCAGTATTTT.

Worth noting for this clone: Other DNA sequences in the sample encode the same CDR3. This rearrangement joins TRBV6-1 to TRBJ1-5; D not certain. CDR3 length equals 12 residues. V lost 0 bases, J lost 7 bases, and 4 bases lay in between. Germline V gives CDR1 MNHNS, CDR2 SASEGT. Written as DNA, the CDR3 is TGTGCCAGCAGTGAAGCGGGACAGCCCCAGCATTTT. Translating it yields CASSEAGQPQHF.

This chain links TRBV11-3 with TRBJ2-3, with D tentatively TRBD1 (5 bases). The V and J ends lost 6 bases and 2 bases respectively, with 9 bases between them. Germline loops: CDR1 SGHNT, CDR2 YENEEA. The CDR3 sequence is 13 residues long. The CDR3 loop is CASSGAATDTQYF. The CDR3 DNA follows: TGTGCCAGCAGTGGGGCAGCCACAGATACGCAGTATTTT.

Written as DNA, the CDR3 is TGCGCCAGCAGCCAGATACCAGGGATCACTAATGAAAAACTGTTTTTT. Translated: CASSQIPGITNEKLFF. J is TRBJ1-4 and V is TRBV5-1, with D tentatively TRBD1 (5 bases). CDR1 is SGHRS, CDR2 YFSETQ, per germline. Trimming cost V 4 bases and J 2 bases, with 15 bases left between them. The CDR3 has 16 residues.

The genes are TRBV6-6 and TRBJ2-5, with 15 nucleotides matching TRBD2. Germline CDR1 and CDR2: MNHNY and SVGAGI (reference sequence). Trimming at V came to 10 bases and at J to 5 bases, leaving 11 bases not matched to a gene. The CDR3 is 16 amino acids. CDR3 coding DNA: TGTGCCACCGAGACCGGGACTAGCGGGAGGATCGAGACCCAGTACTTC. Protein sequence: CATETGTSGRIETQYF.

The chain employs TRBV28 and TRBJ2-7; no firm D call. The germline V gene has CDR1 MDHEN and CDR2 SYDVKM. The CDR3 is 18 residues long. Deletions cut 6 bases from V and 0 bases from J, with 24 bases between. The CDR3 loop reads CASSRITVSKLLSYEQYF. The CDR3 DNA is TGTGCCAGCAGCCGAATAACAGTCTCGAAGTTACTCTCCTACGAGCAGTACTTC.

The chain employs TRBV5-1 and TRBJ2-5; TRBD1 or TRBD2 may be the D gene (5 bases each). The CDR3 is 15 residues long. Trimming cost V 0 bases and J 2 bases, with 11 bases left between them. CDR1 is SGHRS and CDR2 is YFSETQ in the germline V gene. This CDR3 is CASSLEGTRQETQYF. The CDR3 DNA is TGCGCCAGCAGCTTGGAAGGGACCCGTCAAGAGACCCAGTACTTC.

J is TRBJ1-4 and V is TRBV19, with 11 nucleotides matching TRBD1. V shed 3 bases, J shed 15 bases, and the junction held 9 bases outside the gene matches. The CDR3 contains 14 residues. Germline V gene lookup returns CDR1 LNHDA and CDR2 SQIVND (reference sequence). The CDR3 coding sequence is TGTGCCAGTAGTATTTCGGACAGGGGGCGCGAGTTGTTTTTT. As protein: CASSISDRGRELFF.